Below, 18 T cell receptor beta chains from the same sample are listed, as sequenced in a study of blood T cell repertoires in COVID-19. Sequencing was performed with immunoSEQ multiplex PCR; in TCRdb, only in-frame clones are kept and a portion is missing. The sample shows some 210,000 clones, approximately 90% of them seen only once. Input material: peripheral blood. The receptors come from a middle-aged woman with acute or convalescent COVID-19.

In its sample, this clone was seen a few times. The junction departs from germline at one end; a sequencing error may be responsible. V is TRBV9 and J is TRBJ2-2; no clear D gene. Germline CDR1 and CDR2: SGDLS and YYNGEE. The CDR3 is 13 residues long. This CDR3 is CASSYENSGELFF. The DNA for the CDR3 is TGTGCCAGCAGCTACGAGAACTCCGGGGAGCTGTTTTTT.

The genes are TRBV2 and TRBJ1-1, with no clear D. CDR3 length: 13 amino acids. V was shortened by 1 base and J by 4 bases, with 7 bases between the two germline ends. CDR1 is SNHLY and CDR2 is FYNNEI in the germline V gene. CDR3 in amino acids: CASSEGRSTEAFF. CDR3 bases: TGTGCCAGCAGTGAAGGCAGGTCCACTGAAGCTTTCTTT.

This chain connects TRBV7-2 to TRBJ1-2; possibly TRBD1 for D (6 bases). Germline CDR1 and CDR2: SGHTA and FQGNSA. Trimming took 6 bases from V and 5 from J, leaving 13 bases between them. CDR3 length: 13 residues. DNA of the CDR3: TGTGCCAGCAGTGACCTCAGGGGATATGGCTACACCTTC. Its translation is CASSDLRGYGYTF.

This chain connects TRBV3-1 (or the pseudogene TRBV3-2) to TRBJ2-1, with D perhaps TRBD2 (5 bases). The germline V gene encodes CDR1 LGHDT and CDR2 YNNKEL (reference sequence). The V end lost 0 bases, the J end lost 6 bases, and 15 bases lay between the germline ends. The CDR3 covers 16 residues. The CDR3 region has the DNA TGTGCCAGCAGCCAAGAAGCCGGGCTTCGGGGCAATGAGCAGTTCTTC. Protein: CASSQEAGLRGNEQFF.

The chain combines TRBV7-2 with TRBJ2-1; 12 bases fit TRBD2. This CDR3 is built from 12 residues. The germline CDR1 and CDR2 sequences are SGHTA and FQGNSA. The V gene end was trimmed by 5 bases and the J gene end by 15 bases; junction bases not matched to a gene: 5. The CDR3 loop is CASSPSGGVPFF. CDR3 DNA sequence: TGTGCCAGCAGCCCTAGCGGGGGGGTTCCGTTCTTC. Looking up the rest from reference TRBV7-2 and TRBJ2-1 gives the full variable domain: GAGVSQSPSNKVTEKGKDVELRCDPISGHTALYWYRQSLGQGLEFLIYFQGNSAPDKSGLPSDRFSAERTGGSVSTLTIQRTQQEDSAVYLCASSPSGGVPFFGPGTRLTVL.

This chain connects TRBV27 to TRBJ1-2; D gene unclear. This CDR3 spans 16 amino acids. CDR1 is MNHEY and CDR2 is SMNVEV in the germline V gene (reference sequence). V lost 3 bases and J lost 5, with 19 bases in between. The CDR3: CASSFSVPLMNYGYTF. In DNA, the CDR3 is TGTGCCAGCAGTTTCTCGGTCCCTCTTATGAATTATGGCTACACCTTC.

This clone was recorded once. J is TRBJ2-3 and V is TRBV4-1; 14 nucleotides line up with TRBD2. The germline gives CDR1 MGHRA, CDR2 YSYEKL. Trimming at V came to 4 bases and at J to 15 bases, leaving 9 bases not matched to a gene. The CDR3 contains 14 residues. The CDR3 DNA sequence: TGCGCCAGCAGCCCCGGACTAGCGGGGGGATCCGGCTATTTT. The encoded protein is CASSPGLAGGSGYF.

The rearrangement uses TRBV2 and TRBJ1-5, with 8 bases aligning to TRBD1. The junction had 12 bases not matched to a gene; V was cut back by 6 bases and J by 11 bases. The germline V gene encodes CDR1 SNHLY and CDR2 FYNNEI. The CDR3 has 14 residues. The CDR3 DNA is TGTGCCAGCAGAACCGGGACAGGTGTTCCGGCCCAGCATTTT. Translated: CASRTGTGVPAQHF.

V gene TRBV7-8 combines with J gene TRBJ1-5; 8 positions match TRBD1. Germline lookup yields CDR1 SGHVS and CDR2 FQNEAQ. CDR3 length: 15 residues. V shed 2 bases, J shed 6 bases, and the junction held 6 bases outside the gene matches. The CDR3 DNA reads TGTGCCAGCAGCTTACAACCAGGGGGCGGTCAGCCCCAGCATTTT. As protein: CASSLQPGGGQPQHF.

This clone is a singleton in its sample. V gene TRBV4-1 combines with J gene TRBJ1-4; D is uncertain. Germline assignment: CDR1 MGHRA and CDR2 YSYEKL. Between the trimmed V and J ends, which lost 4 bases and 6 bases, there was a span of 12 bases. The CDR3 sequence is 14 residues long. The CDR3 reads CASSPYGEDEKLFF. In DNA form, the CDR3 reads TGCGCCAGCAGCCCGTATGGGGAGGATGAAAAACTGTTTTTT.

The chain uses TRBV27 and TRBJ1-2; 7 nucleotides align to TRBD1. Germline CDR1 reads MNHEY; CDR2 reads SMNVEV (reference sequence). Trimming at V came to 3 bases and at J to 0 bases, leaving 4 bases not matched to a gene. The length of the CDR3 is 15 residues. In DNA, the CDR3 is TGTGCCAGCAGTTTTACAGGGGAGACTAACTATGGCTACACCTTC. It yields the protein CASSFTGETNYGYTF.

In its sample, this clone was seen once. The chain carries TRBV25-1 and TRBJ2-1, with 10 bases matching TRBD1. Trimming removed 3 bases from V and 4 bases from J; junction bases left unmatched: 6. Germline V gene lookup returns CDR1 MGHDK and CDR2 SYGVNS. The length of the CDR3 is 16 residues. The CDR3 sequence: CASSDSDRGPYNEQFF. Written as DNA, the CDR3 is TGTGCCAGCAGTGACTCCGACAGGGGGCCGTACAATGAGCAGTTCTTC.

The genes are TRBV6-1 and TRBJ1-2, with D maybe TRBD1 (6 bases). Trimming stripped 1 base from V and 6 bases from J, with 18 bases between. This CDR3 comprises 16 residues. Germline CDR1 MNHNS, CDR2 SASEGT. For the CDR3, the DNA is TGTGCCAGCAGTGAAGATAGGGGGGGGTCCCGAAATGGCTACACCTTC. Amino acids: CASSEDRGGSRNGYTF.

This rearrangement joins TRBV25-1 to TRBJ1-4; D is perhaps TRBD1 (6 bases). Trimming left V 10 bases short and J 5 bases short, with 17 bases between. Germline CDR1 MGHDK, CDR2 SYGVNS. The CDR3 is made up of 14 amino acids. The CDR3 coding sequence is TGTGCCACTGGCAAGGGAGGGGGGAATGAAAAACTGTTTTTT. Encoded protein: CATGKGGGNEKLFF.

This clone showed up just a few times. The genes are TRBV24-1 and TRBJ2-5; TRBD2 might be the D (6 bases). Germline CDR1 reads KGHDR; CDR2 reads SFDVKD. Trimming took off 4 bases at V and 3 bases at J, with 20 bases between the two ends. The CDR3 is 17 amino acids. For the CDR3, the DNA is TGTGCCACCAGTGAGTCGGACTACCGCCATCCCAAAGAGACCCAGTACTTC. Translated: CATSESDYRHPKETQYF.

The chain is built from TRBV27 and TRBJ1-4, with 7 bases lining up with TRBD1. From germline, CDR1 is MNHEY and CDR2 SMNVEV (reference sequence). With V trimmed by 5 bases and J by 7 bases, 10 bases remained unmatched. CDR3 length equals 15 residues. This CDR3 reads CASSTVLTGFEKLFF. The CDR3, as DNA: TGTGCCAGCAGTACAGTCCTGACAGGGTTTGAAAAACTGTTTTTT. Combining the CDR3 with reference TRBV27 and TRBJ1-4 gives the whole variable domain EAQVTQNPRYLITVTGKKLTVTCSQNMNHEYMSWYRQDPGLGLRQIYYSMNVEVTDKGDVPEGYKVSRKEKRNFPLILESPSPNQTSLYFCASSTVLTGFEKLFFGSGTQLSVL.

The chain has TRBV6-4 and TRBJ2-7, with D possibly being TRBD1 (7 bases). Germline-derived CDR1 and CDR2 are MRHNA and SNTAGT. There are 14 residues in the CDR3. The CDR3 protein is CASIDPGRQGRLPV. DNA for the CDR3: TGTGCCAGCATCGACCCCGGGAGACAGGGCCGCCTCCCAGTC.

This clone appeared a single time. The chain is built from TRBV1 and TRBJ2-2; TRBD1 is the table's D call and was not checked against the DNA. TRBV1 is tagged as a pseudogene. This CDR3 is 15 amino acids long. CDR3 DNA: TGCACCAGCAGCCAAAACCCAGGGCCTCCCGGGGAGCTGTTTTTT. Amino acids: CTSSQNPGPPGELFF.